This T cell receptor (beta chain) was identified in a study of OX40 agonist ivuxolimab in advanced cancers. Measured with immunoSEQ multiplex PCR; TCRdb has only the in-frame clones, and not every one. This table holds about 58,000 clones, more than 80% found once. CDR1 and CDR2 (germline): SGHRS, YFSETQ. After removal of 0 bases from V and 3 bases from J, the junction contained 12 bases not matched to a gene. The length of the CDR3 is 17 residues. The chain has TRBV5-1 and TRBJ2-7; the match to TRBD1 covers 7 bases. The input for sequencing was CD4+ or CD8+ T cells sorted from blood, taken in a trial of the OX40 agonist ivuxolimab. The TCR originated in an adult with an advanced solid tumor such as melanoma, head and neck, liver or kidney cancer. CDR3 in DNA: TGCGCCAGCAGCTTGGCCACAGGGGTGCGGCTGGGCTACGAGCAGTACTTC. Its translation: CASSLATGVRLGYEQYF. The complete variable domain, with remaining parts taken from reference TRBV5-1 and TRBJ2-7, reads KAGVTQTPRYLIKTRGQQVTLSCSPISGHRSVSWYQQTPGQGLQFLFEYFSETQRNKGNFPGRFSGRQFSNSRSEMNVSTLELGDSALYLCASSLATGVRLGYEQYFGPGTRLTVT.